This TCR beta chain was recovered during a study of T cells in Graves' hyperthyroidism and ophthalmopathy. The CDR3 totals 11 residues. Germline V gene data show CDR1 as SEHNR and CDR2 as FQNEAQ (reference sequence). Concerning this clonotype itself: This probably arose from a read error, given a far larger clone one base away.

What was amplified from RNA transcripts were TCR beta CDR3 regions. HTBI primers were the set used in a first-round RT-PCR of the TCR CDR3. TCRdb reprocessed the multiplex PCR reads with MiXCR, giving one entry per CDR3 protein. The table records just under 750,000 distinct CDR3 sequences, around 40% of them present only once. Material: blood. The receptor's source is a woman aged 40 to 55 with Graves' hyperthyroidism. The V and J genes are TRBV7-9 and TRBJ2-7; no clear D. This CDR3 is CASSLYYEQCF. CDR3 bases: TGTGCCAGCAGCTTATACTACGAGCAGTGCTTC. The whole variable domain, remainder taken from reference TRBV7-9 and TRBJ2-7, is DTGVSQNPRHKITKRGQNVTFRCDPISEHNRLYWYRQTLGQGPEFLTYFQNEAQLEKSRLLSDRFSAERPKGSFSTLEIQRTEQGDSAMYLCASSLYYEQCFGPGTRLTVT.